This T cell receptor beta chain was identified in a study of T cells in women clearing cervical HPV infection. About the research overall: Control women cleared a single incident HPV16 infection within 12 months. Blood came at first lesion visit for cases, post-clearance for controls.

Study results and limitations: Cases carried less TRBV6-7 than controls: approximately 0.1% versus 0.16%.

Trimming at V came to 5 bases and at J to 1 base, leaving 4 bases not matched to a gene. In germline, CDR1 is LNHDA, CDR2 SQIVND (reference sequence). This CDR3 has 15 residues. The repertoire was sequenced with immunoSEQ multiplex PCR; TCRdb's copy has only in-frame clones and lacks some. The data show 40,000 to 55,000 clones, and the top ten clones hold 0.8% to 1%. Comment on this clone: The antigen is undetermined. The read terminates 3 residues ahead of where the CDR3 ends, so the germline J gene completes it.

V is TRBV19 and J is TRBJ2-3; 9 bases line up with TRBD2. The receptor's source is a woman aged 18-69 years with a cervical HPV16 infection that either progressed to CIN3+ or cleared (not recorded which). The sequencing input was blood buffy coat. The CDR3 bases that were read are TGTGCCAGTAGTCCTAGCGGGGTCCGCACAGATACG. Amino acid sequence: CASSPSGVRTDT. In full, the CDR3 reads CASSPSGVRTDTQYF.